This T cell receptor beta chain comes out of a study of blood T cell repertoires in COVID-19 (dated by TCRdb to the early 2020s). In the study overall: The collaborator samples originated in the United States, Italy and Spain and spanned the acute and convalescent phases of COVID-19. Nearly every sample came with metadata listing a de-identified subject ID, COVID-19 status, age in years and sex. Subjects who had been exposed to COVID-19, were actively infected with it, or had recovered from it provided the deeply sampled blood TCRbeta repertoires that made up the dataset. Where HLA class I and class II types were available, the types were taken from metadata supplied by the sample provider, not from assay-based typing. The repertoires were released in a freely available public database meant as a resource for research on the immune response to SARS-CoV-2. The samples were drawn from the first 160 participants of the ongoing ImmuneRACE study and from 1,254 subjects provided by 6 global collaborators. The material from the prospective study consisted of cDNA or gDNA derived from T cells, B-cell-depleted T cells, or PBMCs. Summary of the overall study and its limitations: The quantity of clinical and demographic metadata differed by source and by participant and was supplied without curation.

V lost 1 base and J lost 6 bases; the stretch between them is 13 bases long. CDR3 length: 14 amino acids, cysteine to phenylalanine. Left in the record is the CDR3 DNA by itself, 42 bases read in frame from the first base. Sequences SGHVS (CDR1) and FQNEAQ (CDR2) are obtained from the germline V gene. Whole blood was collected in K2EDTA tubes by collaborating institutions according to the institutions' own protocols. For TCRbeta analysis, collaborators shipped samples in one of three forms: frozen whole blood, isolated PBMCs, or DNA extracted from either of those sample types. TCRbeta CDR3 regions were amplified from genomic DNA using the immunoSEQ Assay, a bias-controlled multiplex PCR. The source study handled its data this way. The number of nucleated cells in each sample was estimated from the amplification of reference gene primers within the assay. To quantify the absolute abundance of each unique TCRbeta CDR3 rearrangement, sequence reads were collapsed and filtered. For each sample, productive Simpson clonality was calculated as the square root of Simpson's diversity index over productive rearrangements. TCRdb provides this immuneACCESS table in a form limited to in-frame rearrangements. Some clones are lacking; in checked studies, under half of them reflect an unresolved V gene, and why the rest are absent is not known. D and trimming come from the DNA, and the V and J calls and clone size come from that table. This sample has about 60,000 clones in its table, and 88% of those were observed once. Clones ranked in the top ten supply 3% to 4.5% of the sample.

This clone appeared many times. Which antigen it targets is not known. No quality values exist for individual bases; no much larger clone is one base distant. The TCR was taken from a man in his sixties or seventies with acute or convalescent COVID-19. Recombination joined TRBV7-8 with TRBJ2-7; the D gene is possibly TRBD1, with 5 bases matching. Source material: peripheral blood. The CDR3 protein is CASSLVGATGEQYF. The DNA is as follows: TGTGCCAGCAGCTTAGTAGGGGCGACGGGCGAGCAGTACTTC.